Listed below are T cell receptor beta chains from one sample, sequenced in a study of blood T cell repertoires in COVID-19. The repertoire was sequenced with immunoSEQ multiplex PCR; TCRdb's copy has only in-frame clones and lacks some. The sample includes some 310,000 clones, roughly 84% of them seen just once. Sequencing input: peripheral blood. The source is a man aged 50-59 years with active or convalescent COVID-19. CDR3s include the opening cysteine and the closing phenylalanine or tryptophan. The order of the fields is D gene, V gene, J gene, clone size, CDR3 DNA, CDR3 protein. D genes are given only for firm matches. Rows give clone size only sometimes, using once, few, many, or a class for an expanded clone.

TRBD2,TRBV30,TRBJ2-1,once,TGTGCCTGGAGTGAAAGACTAGCGGGAGGAGACAATGAGCAGTTCTTC,CAWSERLAGGDNEQFF
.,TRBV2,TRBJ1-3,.,TGTGCCAGCTATGACAGGAGCTCTGGAAACACCATATATTTT,CASYDRSSGNTIYF
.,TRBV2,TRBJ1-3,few,TGTGCCAGCAGTGTAACACAGTCTGGAAACACCATATATTTT,CASSVTQSGNTIYF
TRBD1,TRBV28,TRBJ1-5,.,TGTGCCTCCGGACAGGGTGGTCAGCCCCAGCATTTT,CASGQGGQPQHF
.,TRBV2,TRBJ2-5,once,TGTGCCAGCAGTGAAGCGCTTGTAAGGAGGACTCAAGAGACCCAGTACTTC,CASSEALVRRTQETQYF
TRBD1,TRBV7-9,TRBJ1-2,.,TGTGCCAGCAGCTCGACGACCCCGGACAGGTCATATGGCTACACCTTC,CASSSTTPDRSYGYTF
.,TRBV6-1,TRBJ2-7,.,TGTGCCAGCAGAATGGGGACAACTTCCTACGAGCAGTACTTC,CASRMGTTSYEQYF
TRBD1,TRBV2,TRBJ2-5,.,TGTGCCAGCAGCCGGGACAGGGGGCCGGAGACCCAGTACTTC,CASSRDRGPETQYF
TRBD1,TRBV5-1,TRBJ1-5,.,TGCGCCAGCAGCTTACAGGGGGGTGATCAGCCCCAGCATTTT,CASSLQGGDQPQHF
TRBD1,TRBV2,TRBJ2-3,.,TGTGCCAGCAGCCGGGACAGGGGAGTGGATACGCAGTATTTT,CASSRDRGVDTQYF
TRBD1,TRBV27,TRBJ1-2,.,TGTGCCAGCAGTTACGCCCGGGACAGGGGGGGCTACACCTTC,CASSYARDRGGYTF
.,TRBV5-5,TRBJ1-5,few,TGTGCCAGCAGCTCATTAACAGGGTATAGCCAGCCCCAGCATTTT,CASSSLTGYSQPQHF
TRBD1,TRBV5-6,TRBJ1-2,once,TGTGCCAGCAGCTTACAGGGGGTCCATGGCTACACCTTC,CASSLQGVHGYTF
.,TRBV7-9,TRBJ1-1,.,TGTGCCAGCAGCGAAGGACAGTTGAACACTGAAGCTTTCTTT,CASSEGQLNTEAFF
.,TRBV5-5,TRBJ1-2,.,TGTGCCAGCAGCTTGGAGTATCGTGGGAGTGGCTACACCTTC,CASSLEYRGSGYTF
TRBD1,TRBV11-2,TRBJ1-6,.,TGTGCCAGCAGCCTTTCGGGACAGGCTTATAATTCACCCCTCCACTTT,CASSLSGQAYNSPLHF
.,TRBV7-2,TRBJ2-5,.,TGTGCCAGCAGCTTGACACTCCAAGAGACCCAGTACTTC,CASSLTLQETQYF
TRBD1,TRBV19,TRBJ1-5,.,TGTGCCAGTAGGGACAGGGATCAGCCCCAGCATTTT,CASRDRDQPQHF
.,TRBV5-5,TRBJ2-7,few,TGTGCCAGCAGCTTGGACTGGAGGGGCTCCTACGAGCAGTACTTC,CASSLDWRGSYEQYF
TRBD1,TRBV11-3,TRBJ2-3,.,TGTGCCAGCAGCTTAATAACAGGGGGAAACACAGATACGCAGTATTTT,CASSLITGGNTDTQYF
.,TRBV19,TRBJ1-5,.,TGTGCCAGTAGTATCCCGGGTAGCAATCAGCCCCAGCATTTT,CASSIPGSNQPQHF
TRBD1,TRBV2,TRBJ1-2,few,TGTGCCAGCAGTGAACTGACAGGGGGAGCATCTAACTATGGCTACACCTTC,CASSELTGGASNYGYTF
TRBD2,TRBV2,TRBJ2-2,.,TGTGCCAGCGCTAGCGGGAGTAGCACCGGGGAGCTGTTTTTT,CASASGSSTGELFF
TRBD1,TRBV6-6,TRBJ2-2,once,TGTGCCAGCAGCGGACAGGGGGCGGGCACCGGGGAGCTGTTTTTT,CASSGQGAGTGELFF
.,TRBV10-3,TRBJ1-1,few,TGTGCCATCAGTGAACCGGGGGGGAACACTGAAGCTTTCTTT,CAISEPGGNTEAFF
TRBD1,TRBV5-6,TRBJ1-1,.,TGTGCCAGCAGCTTGAAGAGACAGGGACGGTTAACTGAAGCTTTCTTT,CASSLKRQGRLTEAFF
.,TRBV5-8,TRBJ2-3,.,TGTGCCAGCAGCTCGTCCGGACTGCCGTGGGTCGATACGCAGTATTTT,CASSSSGLPWVDTQYF
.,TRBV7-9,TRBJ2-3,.,TGTGCCAGCAGCTTGGGACAAAGCACAGATACGCAGTATTTT,CASSLGQSTDTQYF
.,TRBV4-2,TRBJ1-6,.,TGTGCCAGCAGCCAAGGCGGAGATTCACCCCTCCACTTT,CASSQGGDSPLHF
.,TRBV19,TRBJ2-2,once,TGTGCCAGTAGTATACAGAGGGCCGGGGAGCTGTTTTTT,CASSIQRAGELFF
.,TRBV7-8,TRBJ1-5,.,TGTGCCAGCAGCTTAGTAGGGGGATGGAACAATCAGCCCCAGCATTTT,CASSLVGGWNNQPQHF
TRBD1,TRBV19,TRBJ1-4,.,TGTGCCAGTAGTAAGAGGGACAGTCCGTTTATTAATGAAAAACTGTTTTTT,CASSKRDSPFINEKLFF
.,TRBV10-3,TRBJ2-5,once,TGTGCCATCAGTGAGTCTGGAGGGCACCAAGAGACCCAGTACTTC,CAISESGGHQETQYF
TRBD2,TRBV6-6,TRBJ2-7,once,TGTGCCAGCAGGGACGGGGCGGGAGGGTCCTACGAGCAGTACTTC,CASRDGAGGSYEQYF
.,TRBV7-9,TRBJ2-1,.,TGTGCCAGCAGCTTAGCCACTACTAGCTTCGATGAGCAGTTCTTC,CASSLATTSFDEQFF
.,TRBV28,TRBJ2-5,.,TGTGCCAGCAGACAGGCCACCGAGACCCAGTACTTC,CASRQATETQYF
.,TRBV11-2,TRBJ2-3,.,TGTGCCAGCAGCTTAGGTCAGGGATCCAGCACAGATACGCAGTATTTT,CASSLGQGSSTDTQYF
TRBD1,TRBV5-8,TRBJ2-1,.,TGTGCCAGCAGCTTGGCACAGGGGGTCTACAATGAGCAGTTCTTC,CASSLAQGVYNEQFF